This TCR beta chain was observed in a study of blood T cell repertoires in COVID-19. Study-wide context: Acute and convalescent COVID-19 samples came from the United States, Italy and Spain. In each case, the material was cDNA or gDNA derived from T cells, B-cell-depleted T cells, or PBMCs.

The CDR3 contains 15 residues. Trimming took 4 bases from V and 3 from J, leaving 14 bases between them. Germline V gives CDR1 SGHNT, CDR2 YYREEE (reference sequence). Authors' processing steps: The assay estimated nucleated cells by amplifying reference gene primers. Generated by immunoSEQ multiplex PCR, the TCRdb table keeps only in-frame clones and is missing some. That table furnishes V, J and clone size, whereas the DNA furnished D and trimming. The sample lists about 220,000 clones, approximately 82% seen once, with roughly a tenth in the top ten. This receptor was taken from a man aged 50 to 60 with active or convalescent COVID-19. The source material was peripheral blood. The chain employs TRBV5-4 and TRBJ2-1; D is perhaps TRBD2 (8 bases). Here the CDR3 reads CASSPGGTDYNEQFF. CDR3 nucleotide sequence: TGTGCCAGCAGCCCGGGGGGGACAGACTACAATGAGCAGTTCTTC.